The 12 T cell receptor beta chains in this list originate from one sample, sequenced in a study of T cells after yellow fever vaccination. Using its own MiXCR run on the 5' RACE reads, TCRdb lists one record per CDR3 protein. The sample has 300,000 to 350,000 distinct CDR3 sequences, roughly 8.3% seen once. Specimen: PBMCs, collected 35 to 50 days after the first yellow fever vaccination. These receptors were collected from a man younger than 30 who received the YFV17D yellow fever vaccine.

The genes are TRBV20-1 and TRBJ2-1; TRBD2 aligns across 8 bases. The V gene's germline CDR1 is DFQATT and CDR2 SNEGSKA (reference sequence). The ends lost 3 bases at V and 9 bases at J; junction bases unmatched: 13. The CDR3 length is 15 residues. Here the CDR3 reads CSASRGRGAAVEQFF. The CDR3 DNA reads TGCAGTGCTAGTCGGGGGCGGGGGGCCGCTGTTGAGCAGTTCTTC.

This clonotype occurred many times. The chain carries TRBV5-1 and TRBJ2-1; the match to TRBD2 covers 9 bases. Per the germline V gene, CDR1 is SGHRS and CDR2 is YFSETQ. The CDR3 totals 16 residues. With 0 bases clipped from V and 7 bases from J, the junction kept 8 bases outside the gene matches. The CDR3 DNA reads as TGCGCCAGCAGCTTGGCCGGCGCGGGGGGGTGGAATGAGCAGTTCTTC. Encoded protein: CASSLAGAGGWNEQFF.

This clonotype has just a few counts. The CDR3 bases are TGCGCCAGCAGCCCGGGACTAGCGGGGGATACAAACATTCAGTACTTC. This gives the protein CASSPGLAGDTNIQYF. The J gene is TRBJ2-4, the V gene TRBV4-3; 14 nucleotides agree with TRBD2. The CDR3 runs 16 residues. Germline V CDR1 and CDR2: LGHNA, YSLEER. V shed 4 bases, J shed 6 bases, and the junction held 5 bases outside the gene matches.

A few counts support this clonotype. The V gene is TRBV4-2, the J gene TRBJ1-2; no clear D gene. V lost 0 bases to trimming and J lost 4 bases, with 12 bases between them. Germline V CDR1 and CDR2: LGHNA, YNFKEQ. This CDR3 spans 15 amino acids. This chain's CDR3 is CASSQDLLQLYGYTF. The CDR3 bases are TGTGCCAGCAGCCAAGATCTATTACAGCTCTATGGCTACACCTTC.

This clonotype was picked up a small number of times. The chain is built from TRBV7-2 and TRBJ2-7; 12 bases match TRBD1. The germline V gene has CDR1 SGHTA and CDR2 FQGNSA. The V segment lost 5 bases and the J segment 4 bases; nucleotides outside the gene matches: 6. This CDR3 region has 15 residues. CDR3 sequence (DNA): TGTGCCAGCAGCACAGGGACAGGGGGCTTGTACGAGCAGTACGTC. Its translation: CASSTGTGGLYEQYV.

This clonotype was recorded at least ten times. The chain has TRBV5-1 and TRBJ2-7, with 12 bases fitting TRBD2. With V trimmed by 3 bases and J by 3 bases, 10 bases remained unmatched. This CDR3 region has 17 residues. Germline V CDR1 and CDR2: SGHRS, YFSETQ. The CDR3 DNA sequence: TGCGCCAGCAGCTCAGAGCCCCTAGCGGGGGGGCACTACGAGCAGTACGTC. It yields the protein CASSSEPLAGGHYEQYV.

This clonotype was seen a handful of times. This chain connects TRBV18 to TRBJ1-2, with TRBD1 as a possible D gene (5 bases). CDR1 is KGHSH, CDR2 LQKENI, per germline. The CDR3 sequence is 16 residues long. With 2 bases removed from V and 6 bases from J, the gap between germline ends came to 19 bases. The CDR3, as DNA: TGTGCCAGCTCACCATTGGTCGAGGGGAAAACTAATGGCTACACCTTC. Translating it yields CASSPLVEGKTNGYTF.

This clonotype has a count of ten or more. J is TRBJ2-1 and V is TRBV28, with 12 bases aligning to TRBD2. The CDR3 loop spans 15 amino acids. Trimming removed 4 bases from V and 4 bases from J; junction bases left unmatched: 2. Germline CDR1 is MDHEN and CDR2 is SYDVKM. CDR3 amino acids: CASSYLAGGYNEQFF. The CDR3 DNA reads TGTGCCAGCAGTTACCTAGCGGGGGGGTACAATGAGCAGTTCTTC.

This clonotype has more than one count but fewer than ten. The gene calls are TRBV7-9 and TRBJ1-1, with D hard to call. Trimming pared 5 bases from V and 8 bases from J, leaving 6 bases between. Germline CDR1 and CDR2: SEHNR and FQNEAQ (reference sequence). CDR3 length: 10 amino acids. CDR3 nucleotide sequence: TGTGCCAGCAGCATGGGAGAAGCTTTCTTT. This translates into CASSMGEAFF.

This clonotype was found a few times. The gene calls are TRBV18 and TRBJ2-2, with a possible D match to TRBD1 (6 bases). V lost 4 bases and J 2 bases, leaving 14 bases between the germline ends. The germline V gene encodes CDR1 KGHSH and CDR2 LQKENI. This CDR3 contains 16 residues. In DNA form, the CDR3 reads TGTGCCAGCTCACAGATTGGGACACTAAACACCGGGGAGCTGTTTTTT. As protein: CASSQIGTLNTGELFF.

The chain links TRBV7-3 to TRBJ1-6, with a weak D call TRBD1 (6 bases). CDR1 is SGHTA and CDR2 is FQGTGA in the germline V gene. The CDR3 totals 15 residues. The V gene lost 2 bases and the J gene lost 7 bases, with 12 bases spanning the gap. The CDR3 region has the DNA TGTGCCAGCAGCTTAGAGGGACATTCCAATTCACCCCTCCACTTT. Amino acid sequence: CASSLEGHSNSPLHF.

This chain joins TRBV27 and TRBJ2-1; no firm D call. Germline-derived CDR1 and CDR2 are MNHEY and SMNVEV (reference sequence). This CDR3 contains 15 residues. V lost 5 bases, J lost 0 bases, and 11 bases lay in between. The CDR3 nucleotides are TGTGCCAGCAGTATCAGGATGAGCTCCTACAATGAGCAGTTCTTC. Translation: CASSIRMSSYNEQFF.